This T cell receptor (beta chain) was captured in a study of blood T cells in healthy people across ages. Alongside a J-beta primer mix, a sample-barcoded 5' primer served in a second PCR lasting about 6 to 12 cycles. TCRdb analysed the 5' RACE reads with MiXCR anew, one entry per CDR3 protein. The sample includes approximately 1.5 million distinct CDR3 sequences, almost 35% of them seen just once. The CDR3 has 17 residues. Germline lookup yields CDR1 SGHRS and CDR2 YFSETQ. Trimming cost V 5 bases and J 4 bases; bases outside gene matches: 15. This chain connects TRBV5-1 to TRBJ2-5; 9 nucleotides line up with TRBD1. The source material was blood. The origin of this receptor is a woman under 40 in good health. The CDR3 nucleotides are TGCGCCAGCAGAGGCTTACAGGGGGCAAGGGAGTTAGAGACCCAGTACTTC. This gives the protein CASRGLQGARELETQYF.